This TCR beta chain comes out of a study of blood T cells in healthy people across ages. As concerns this clonotype: Its antigen is still unknown.

It was with a sample-barcoded 5' primer and a J-beta primer mix that a second PCR of roughly 7 to 12 cycles was run. Using its own MiXCR run on the 5' RACE reads, TCRdb lists one record per CDR3 protein. The sample carries about 720,000 distinct CDR3 sequences, roughly 20% recorded once. Study observations and caveats: Older individuals had lower TCR beta diversity per million T cells (the decline was roughly linear). No one knew whether donors had CMV, which possibly confounded expanded clonotype changes. Naive T cell percentage by flow cytometry tracked strongly with beta diversity.

Germline V gene sequence: CDR1 SGHDN, CDR2 FVKESK. V lost 4 bases and J lost 7, with 16 bases in between. The CDR3 loop spans 14 amino acids. The chain links TRBV14 to TRBJ2-5; TRBD2 is a possible D gene (5 bases). The TCR comes from a man between 65 and 85 years old in good health. The sequencing sample was made of blood. For the CDR3, the DNA is TGTGCCAGCAGCCCCGCAGGACTTACGGGGACCCAGTACTTC. It yields the protein CASSPAGLTGTQYF. The full variable domain, completed using reference TRBV14 and TRBJ2-5, is EAGVTQFPSHSVIEKGQTVTLRCDPISGHDNLYWYRRVMGKEIKFLLHFVKESKQDESGMPNNRFLAERTGGTYSTLKVQPAELEDSGVYFCASSPAGLTGTQYFGPGTRLLVL.